This TCR beta chain comes out of a study of blood T cell repertoires in COVID-19. Study background: COVID-19 samples collected from the United States, Italy and Spain covered acute and convalescent phases.

Trimming at V came to 2 bases and at J to 6 bases, leaving 8 bases not matched to a gene. CDR3 length: 16 amino acids. The germline gives CDR1 SGHNT, CDR2 YYREEE (reference sequence). Method: immunoSEQ multiplex PCR; TCRdb's copy keeps in-frame clones and lacks some. The repertoire holds about 280,000 clones, with roughly 90% as singletons. The chain couples TRBV5-4 to TRBJ1-4; 9 nucleotides line up with TRBD1. This clonotype was sampled from a woman between 45 and 60 years old who had recovered from COVID-19. Sequenced: peripheral blood. The CDR3 sequence: CASSLTGQGEDEKLFF. The CDR3 DNA reads as TGTGCCAGCAGCTTAACGGGACAGGGAGAAGATGAAAAACTGTTTTTT.